What follows are 15 T cell receptor beta chains derived from one specimen sequenced in a study of cytomegalovirus exposure and HLA in healthy donors. The PCR was carried out with 60 Vbeta primers and 13 Jbeta primers. Only in-frame clones appear in the TCRdb table, and some are missing; sequencing was by immunoSEQ multiplex PCR. The sample yields approximately 120,000 clones, roughly 68% seen once. The sequenced sample was PBMCs. These receptors all come from a woman in her 50s in good health and CMV-seropositive.

This clone has only a few counts. This sequence joins TRBV5-4 and TRBJ1-1, with 9 bases that match TRBD1. The junction had 7 bases not matched to a gene; V was cut back by 5 bases and J by 8 bases. This CDR3 is 13 amino acids long. Germline CDR1 is SGHNT and CDR2 is YYREEE (reference sequence). The DNA of the CDR3 is TGTGCCAGCAGTTATGACAGGGGGGAAGAAGCTTTCTTT. Translated: CASSYDRGEEAFF.

Details on this clone: Its ends do not fully match the called genes, so a read error is possible. The V call is TRBV7-9, the J call TRBJ2-1; D is possibly TRBD1 (5 bases). This CDR3 has 16 amino acids. Per the germline V gene, CDR1 is SEHNR and CDR2 is FQNEAQ (reference sequence). CDR3 DNA: TGTTCCAGCAGCTCTCCGACAGAGAGCTCCTACAATGAGCAGTTCTTC. It specifies CSSSSPTESSYNEQFF. The whole variable domain, remainder taken from reference TRBV7-9 and TRBJ2-1, is DTGVSQNPRHKITKRGQNVTFRCDPISEHNRLYWYRQTLGQGPEFLTYFQNEAQLEKSRLLSDRFSAERPKGSFSTLEIQRTEQGDSAMYLCSSSSPTESSYNEQFFGPGTRLTVL.

This chain links TRBV10-3 with TRBJ2-1; perhaps TRBD2 as D (6 bases). Trimming removed 4 bases at V and 8 bases at J, with 15 bases between. CDR1 is ENHRY and CDR2 is SYGVKD in the germline V gene. CDR3 length: 14 residues. The CDR3 region has the DNA TGTGCCATCAGTGGAGCACGGGGGTGGGATGAGCAGTTCTTC. Translated, it gives CAISGARGWDEQFF.

The CDR3 DNA is TGCGCCAGCAGCTTGGCAGGTGGGGGGGCCCCTGAAGCTTTCTTT. This encodes CASSLAGGGAPEAFF. This chain joins TRBV5-1 and TRBJ1-1; tentatively, D is TRBD1 (6 bases). Trimming stripped 0 bases from V and 6 bases from J, with 15 bases between. This CDR3 region has 15 residues. Per the germline V gene, CDR1 is SGHRS and CDR2 is YFSETQ.

V is TRBV7-2 and J is TRBJ2-3, with D perhaps TRBD1 (6 bases). Germline CDR1 SGHTA, CDR2 FQGNSA. The ends were cut back, 4 bases at V and 0 bases at J, with 8 bases in the middle. The CDR3 extends over 14 amino acids. This CDR3 reads CASSSDSSTDTQYF. In nucleotides, the CDR3 is TGTGCCAGCAGCTCGGACAGCAGCACAGATACGCAGTATTTT.

The chain carries TRBV2 and TRBJ1-3; D ambiguous. The CDR3 covers 14 residues. Trimming pared 5 bases from V and 3 bases from J, leaving 11 bases between. CDR1 is SNHLY and CDR2 is FYNNEI in the germline V gene. CDR3 residues: CASSQQNNGNTIYF. The CDR3 DNA reads TGTGCCAGCAGTCAACAGAACAATGGAAACACCATATATTTT.

This clone has only a few counts. This chain uses TRBV6-1 with TRBJ1-6; 7 bases agree with TRBD1. The CDR3 has 14 residues. Losses at the gene ends were 1 base for V and 11 bases for J; bases not matched to a gene: 5. Germline lookup yields CDR1 MNHNS and CDR2 SASEGT. CDR3 nucleotide sequence: TGTGCCAGCAGTGAAGGACAGGGAAGGACACCCCTCCACTTT. Protein product: CASSEGQGRTPLHF.

The chain uses TRBV9 and TRBJ2-3; no clear D gene. With 0 bases removed from V and 5 bases from J, the gap between germline ends came to 7 bases. Looked up from germline, CDR1 is SGDLS and CDR2 is YYNGEE. The CDR3 length is 13 residues. The CDR3 loop reads CASSVVVEDTQYF. The CDR3 region has the DNA TGTGCCAGCAGCGTAGTAGTAGAAGATACGCAGTATTTT.

The chain links TRBV13 to TRBJ1-6, with 8 bases identical to TRBD1. There are 15 residues in the CDR3. After removal of 5 bases from V and 5 bases from J, the junction contained 5 bases not matched to a gene. The germline CDR1 and CDR2 sequences are PRHDT and FYEKMQ (reference sequence). In DNA form, the CDR3 reads TGTGCCAGCAGCCTCGGGACAGGCAATAATTCACCCCTCCACTTT. This translates into CASSLGTGNNSPLHF.

The V call is TRBV10-3, the J call TRBJ2-5; D remains ambiguous. CDR3 size: 12 residues. The ends were cut back, 3 bases at V and 5 bases at J, with 7 bases in the middle. Germline CDR1 reads ENHRY; CDR2 reads SYGVKD. The CDR3 sequence is CAISDGQETQYF. The CDR3 nucleotides read TGTGCCATCAGTGATGGCCAGGAGACCCAGTACTTC.

The rearrangement joins TRBV19 to TRBJ2-7, with D possibly matching TRBD1 (5 bases). Germline V gene data show CDR1 as LNHDA and CDR2 as SQIVND (reference sequence). V lost 4 bases, J lost 3 bases, and 19 bases lay in between. CDR3 length: 16 residues. This CDR3 is CASSKTGHPPNYEQYF. In nucleotides, the CDR3 is TGTGCCAGTAGTAAAACCGGACACCCTCCGAACTACGAGCAGTACTTC. The variable domain in full, with the rest retrieved from reference TRBV19 and TRBJ2-7, is DGGITQSPKYLFRKEGQNVTLSCEQNLNHDAMYWYRQDPGQGLRLIYYSQIVNDFQKGDIAEGYSVSREKKESFPLTVTSAQKNPTAFYLCASSKTGHPPNYEQYFGPGTRLTVT.

V is TRBV5-1 and J is TRBJ2-1, with 13 bases aligning to TRBD2. The ends lost 4 bases at V and 7 bases at J; junction bases unmatched: 5. The germline V gene has CDR1 SGHRS and CDR2 YFSETQ. The CDR3 has 15 residues. The CDR3 sequence: CASSLGLAGRNEQFF. The CDR3 DNA reads as TGCGCCAGCAGCCTGGGACTAGCGGGGAGAAATGAGCAGTTCTTC.

The CDR3 nucleotides read TGTGCCAGCAGCTCAGTGGGGGCTTTTACAGATACGCAGTATTTT. The encoded protein is CASSSVGAFTDTQYF. The rearrangement uses TRBV7-2 and TRBJ2-3; perhaps TRBD1 as D (6 bases). Germline V gene data show CDR1 as SGHTA and CDR2 as FQGNSA. V was trimmed by 4 bases and J by 3 bases, leaving 14 bases between them. This CDR3 comprises 15 residues.

The chain combines TRBV6-5 with TRBJ1-5; D possibly corresponds to TRBD1 (6 bases). The CDR3 runs to 12 residues. Germline CDR1 MNHEY, CDR2 SVGAGI. Trimming removed 4 bases at V and 6 bases at J, with 7 bases between. CDR3 loop: CASSLQGQPQHF. The CDR3 nucleotides read TGTGCCAGCAGTTTACAGGGTCAGCCCCAGCATTTT.

This clone has only one observation. The chain is built from TRBV4-3 and TRBJ2-7; D gene uncertain. With 1 base removed from V and 0 bases from J, the gap between germline ends came to 10 bases. The CDR3 spans 15 residues. CDR1 and CDR2 (germline): LGHNA, YSLEER. CDR3 bases: TGCGCCAGCAGCCAAGGCCTAACTCTCTCCTACGAGCAGTACTTC. Residues: CASSQGLTLSYEQYF.